This T cell receptor beta chain is from a study of early T cells in non-severe SARS-CoV-2 infection. This clonotype was seen only a few times. The CDR3 totals 11 residues. The germline CDR1 and CDR2 sequences are SGHVS and FNYEAQ. V shed 5 bases and J shed 5 bases, with 6 bases lying between them. The protocol attached unique molecular identifiers to individual cDNA molecules. From the 5' RACE reads, TCRdb called clonotypes with MiXCR, one entry per CDR3 protein. Seen here are fewer than 85,000 distinct CDR3 sequences, around 15% observed once, and the top ten hold less than 5%. The input for sequencing was whole blood, taken at baseline. The clonotype comes from an adult who was a healthcare worker with PCR-confirmed SARS-CoV-2 infection or an uninfected control (not recorded which). The rearrangement links TRBV7-6 to TRBJ2-5, with D hard to call. CDR3 sequence: CASSVHETQYF. In nucleotides, the CDR3 is TGTGCCAGCAGCGTCCACGAGACCCAGTACTTC.